Each of the 11 T cell receptor beta chains below was sequenced from the same sample in a study of shared clonotypes between healthy human individuals. CD45RO-negative cells were positively selected for CCR7, leaving out terminally differentiated effector memory CD45RA+ cells. Data came from immunoSEQ multiplex PCR; TCRdb stores just in-frame clones and leaves some out. Among nearly 2 million clones listed, about 94% were seen once. Sequenced: naive CD8+ T cells sorted from blood. Receptors were obtained from a man aged 18 to 29 in good health.

The CDR3 coding sequence is TGTGCCAGCAGCTTACTGGAAGGCACCTACAATGAGCAGTTCTTC. Translated, it gives CASSLLEGTYNEQFF. The rearrangement joins TRBV11-2 to TRBJ2-1; D not certain. V dropped 2 bases and J dropped 2 bases, with 10 bases sitting between them. CDR3 length: 15 amino acids. Germline CDR1 SGHAT, CDR2 FQNNGV.

The chain is built from TRBV6-4 and TRBJ2-5; 11 nucleotides match TRBD2. Trimming cost V 2 bases and J 0 bases; bases outside gene matches: 5. This CDR3 has 17 residues. Germline assignment: CDR1 MRHNA and CDR2 SNTAGT. In DNA form, the CDR3 reads TGTGCCAGCAGTGACCACGGGACTAGCGGAAACCAAGAGACCCAGTACTTC. Encoded protein: CASSDHGTSGNQETQYF.

The V and J genes are TRBV12-5 and TRBJ2-7; a weak D match, TRBD1 (6 bases). Germline CDR1 LGHNT, CDR2 FRNRAP. CDR3 length equals 15 residues. Deletions cut 4 bases from V and 0 bases from J, with 13 bases between. The CDR3: CASGWAGDLSYEQYF. The DNA of the CDR3 is TGTGCTAGTGGTTGGGCAGGGGACCTCTCCTACGAGCAGTACTTC.

This rearrangement joins TRBV6-5 to TRBJ2-7; TRBD2 matches 10 bases. Unmatched junction bases numbered 5, after V lost 2 bases and J lost 1 base. CDR3 length: 16 amino acids. From germline, CDR1 is MNHEY and CDR2 SVGAGI. The CDR3 nucleotides are TGTGCCAGCAGTTACGGCCTAGCGGGGGAGTCCTACGAGCAGTACTTC. Encoded protein: CASSYGLAGESYEQYF.

The chain is built from TRBV5-4 and TRBJ1-2; 7 bases fit TRBD1. Germline V gene sequence: CDR1 SGHNT, CDR2 YYREEE (reference sequence). The CDR3 is 14 residues long. With 5 bases clipped from V and 0 bases from J, the junction kept 4 bases outside the gene matches. CDR3 DNA sequence: TGTGCCAGCAGGCCGGACAGGTCTAACTATGGCTACACCTTC. It encodes CASRPDRSNYGYTF.

With regard to this clone: In the same sample, other DNA sequences code for this CDR3. The CDR3 bases are TGTGCCAGCAGCTTTGGGACAGGGTCCTACGAGCAGTACTTC. Translation gives CASSFGTGSYEQYF. The V and J genes are TRBV5-6 and TRBJ2-7; 9 bases are shared with TRBD1. Germline V gene data show CDR1 as SGHDT and CDR2 as YYEEEE. The CDR3 spans 14 residues. V gave up 2 bases and J gave up 1 base; unmatched junction bases: 1.

In nucleotides, the CDR3 is TGTGCCAGCAGCCAAACCAGCTATGGCTACACCTTC. Amino acid sequence: CASSQTSYGYTF. This sequence joins TRBV14 and TRBJ1-2; unclear D gene. Trimming shortened V by 2 bases and J by 4 bases, and 5 bases separated the two germline ends. Germline CDR1 and CDR2: SGHDN and FVKESK. The CDR3 extends over 12 amino acids.

The chain joins TRBV11-2 to TRBJ1-2; D is unclear. V shed 0 bases and J shed 1 base, with 9 bases lying between them. The CDR3 runs 15 residues. Germline CDR1 reads SGHAT; CDR2 reads FQNNGV. Here the CDR3 reads CASSLDYSLNYGYTF. The DNA of the CDR3 is TGTGCCAGCAGCTTAGATTACAGCCTTAACTATGGCTACACCTTC.

The chain joins TRBV4-3 to TRBJ1-1; 10 bases agree with TRBD1. After removal of 0 bases from V and 4 bases from J, the junction contained 8 bases not matched to a gene. The germline gives CDR1 LGHNA, CDR2 YSLEER. The CDR3 sequence is 17 residues long. The DNA of the CDR3 is TGCGCCAGCAGCCAAGATCGAGGGACAGGGGCACTCACTGAAGCTTTCTTT. It codes for CASSQDRGTGALTEAFF.

This chain joins TRBV30 and TRBJ2-3, with D tentatively TRBD2 (6 bases). Trimming took off 7 bases at V and 2 bases at J, with 16 bases between the two ends. Germline-derived CDR1 and CDR2 are GTSNPN and SVGIG (reference sequence). This CDR3 has 14 residues. The CDR3 DNA is TGTGCCTTGACGCCCCAGCGGGTCACAGATACGCAGTATTTT. This translates into CALTPQRVTDTQYF.

The rearrangement uses TRBV28 and TRBJ1-4; D gene ambiguous. CDR1 and CDR2 (germline): MDHEN, SYDVKM. The V end was cut by 6 bases, the J end by 2 bases, with 7 bases between. There are 13 residues in the CDR3. The CDR3 loop is CASRGWTNEKLFF. The CDR3 coding sequence is TGTGCCAGCAGGGGATGGACTAATGAAAAACTGTTTTTT.